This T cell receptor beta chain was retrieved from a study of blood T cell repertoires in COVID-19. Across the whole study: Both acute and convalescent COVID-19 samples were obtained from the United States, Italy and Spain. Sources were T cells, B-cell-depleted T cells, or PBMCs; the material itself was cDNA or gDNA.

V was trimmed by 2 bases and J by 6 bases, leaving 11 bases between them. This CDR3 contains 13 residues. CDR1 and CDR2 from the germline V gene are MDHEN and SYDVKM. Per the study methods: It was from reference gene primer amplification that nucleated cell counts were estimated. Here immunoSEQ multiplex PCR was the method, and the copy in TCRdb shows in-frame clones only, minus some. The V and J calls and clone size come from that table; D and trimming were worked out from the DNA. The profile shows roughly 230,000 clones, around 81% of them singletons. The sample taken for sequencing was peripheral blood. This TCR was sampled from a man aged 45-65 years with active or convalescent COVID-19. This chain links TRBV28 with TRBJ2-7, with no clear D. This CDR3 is CASSLTVPGEQYF. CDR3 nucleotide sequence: TGTGCCAGCAGTTTAACTGTTCCTGGCGAGCAGTACTTC.